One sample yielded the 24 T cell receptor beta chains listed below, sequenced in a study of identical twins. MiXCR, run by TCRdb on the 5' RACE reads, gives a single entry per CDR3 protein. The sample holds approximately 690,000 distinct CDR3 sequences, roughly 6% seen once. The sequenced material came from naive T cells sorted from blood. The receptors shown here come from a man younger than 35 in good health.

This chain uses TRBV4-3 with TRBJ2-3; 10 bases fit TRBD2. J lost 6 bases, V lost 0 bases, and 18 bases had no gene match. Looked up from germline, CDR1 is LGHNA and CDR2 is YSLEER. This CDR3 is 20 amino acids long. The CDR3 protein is CASSQEATWASGSLWDTQYF. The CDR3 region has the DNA TGCGCCAGCAGCCAAGAAGCTACGTGGGCTAGCGGGAGTCTTTGGGATACGCAGTATTTT.

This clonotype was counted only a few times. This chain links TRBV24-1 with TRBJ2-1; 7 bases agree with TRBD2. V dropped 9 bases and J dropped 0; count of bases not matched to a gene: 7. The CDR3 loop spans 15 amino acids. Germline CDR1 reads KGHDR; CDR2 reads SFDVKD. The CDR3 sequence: CATRGGWGSYNEQFF. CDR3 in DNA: TGTGCCACCCGGGGAGGGTGGGGCTCCTACAATGAGCAGTTCTTC.

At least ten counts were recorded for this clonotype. DNA for the CDR3: TGTGCCAGCAGCTTAGTTCCTAGCGGAATCCGGAACACCGGGGAGCTGTTTTTT. Protein sequence: CASSLVPSGIRNTGELFF. This chain connects TRBV11-2 to TRBJ2-2; 7 bases fit TRBD2. The CDR3 spans 18 residues. The trim removed 1 base at V and 1 base at J, leaving 9 bases unmatched. CDR1 and CDR2 (germline): SGHAT, FQNNGV. Full variable domain (remainder filled in from reference TRBV11-2 and TRBJ2-2): EAGVAQSPRYKIIEKRQSVAFWCNPISGHATLYWYQQILGQGPKLLIQFQNNGVVDDSQLPKDRFSAERLKGVDSTLKIQPAKLEDSAVYLCASSLVPSGIRNTGELFFGEGSRLTVL.

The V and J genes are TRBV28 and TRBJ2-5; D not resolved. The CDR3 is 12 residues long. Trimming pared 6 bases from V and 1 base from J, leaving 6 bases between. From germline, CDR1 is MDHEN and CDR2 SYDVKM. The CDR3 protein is CASRSTQETQYF. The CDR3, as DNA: TGTGCCAGCAGGTCGACCCAAGAGACCCAGTACTTC.

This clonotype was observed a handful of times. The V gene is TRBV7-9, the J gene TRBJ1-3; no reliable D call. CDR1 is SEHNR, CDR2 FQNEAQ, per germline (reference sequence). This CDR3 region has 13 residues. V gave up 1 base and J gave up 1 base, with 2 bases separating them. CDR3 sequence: CASSLESGNTIYF. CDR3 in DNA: TGTGCCAGCAGCTTAGAATCTGGAAACACCATATATTTT. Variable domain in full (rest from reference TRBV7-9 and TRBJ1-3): DTGVSQNPRHKITKRGQNVTFRCDPISEHNRLYWYRQTLGQGPEFLTYFQNEAQLEKSRLLSDRFSAERPKGSFSTLEIQRTEQGDSAMYLCASSLESGNTIYFGEGSWLTVV.

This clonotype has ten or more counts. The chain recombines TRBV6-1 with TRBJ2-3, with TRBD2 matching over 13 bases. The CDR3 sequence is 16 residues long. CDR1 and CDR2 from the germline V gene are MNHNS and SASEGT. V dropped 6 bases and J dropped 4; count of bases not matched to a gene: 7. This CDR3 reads CASSRRTSGSSDTQYF. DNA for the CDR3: TGTGCCAGCAGCCGACGGACTAGCGGGAGTTCAGATACGCAGTATTTT.

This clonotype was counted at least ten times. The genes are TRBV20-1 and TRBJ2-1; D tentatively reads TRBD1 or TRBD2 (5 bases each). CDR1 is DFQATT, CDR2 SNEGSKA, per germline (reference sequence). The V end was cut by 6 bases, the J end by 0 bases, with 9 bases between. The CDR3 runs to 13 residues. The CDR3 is CSASRGSYNEQFF. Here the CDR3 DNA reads TGCAGTGCCTCGAGGGGCTCCTACAATGAGCAGTTCTTC.

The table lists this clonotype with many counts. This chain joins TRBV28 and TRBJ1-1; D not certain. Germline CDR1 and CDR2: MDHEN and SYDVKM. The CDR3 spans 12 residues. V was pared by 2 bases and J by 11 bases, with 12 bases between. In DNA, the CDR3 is TGTGCCAGCAGTTTACGACAAGGGAGGGCTTTCTTT. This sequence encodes CASSLRQGRAFF.

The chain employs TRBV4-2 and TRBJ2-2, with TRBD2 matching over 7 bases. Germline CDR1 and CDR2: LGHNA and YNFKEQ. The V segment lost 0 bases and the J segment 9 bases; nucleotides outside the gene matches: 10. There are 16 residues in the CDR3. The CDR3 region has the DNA TGTGCCAGCAGCCAAGAGGGGAGGGAGAGCCGCTGGGAGCTGTTTTTT. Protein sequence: CASSQEGRESRWELFF.

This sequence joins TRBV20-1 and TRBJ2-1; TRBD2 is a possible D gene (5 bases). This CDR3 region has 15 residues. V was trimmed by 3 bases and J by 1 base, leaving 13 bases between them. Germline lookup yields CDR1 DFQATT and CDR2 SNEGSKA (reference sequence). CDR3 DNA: TGCAGTGCTAGTGGCATCGGGGTTTCCTACAATGAGCAGTTCTTC. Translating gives CSASGIGVSYNEQFF.

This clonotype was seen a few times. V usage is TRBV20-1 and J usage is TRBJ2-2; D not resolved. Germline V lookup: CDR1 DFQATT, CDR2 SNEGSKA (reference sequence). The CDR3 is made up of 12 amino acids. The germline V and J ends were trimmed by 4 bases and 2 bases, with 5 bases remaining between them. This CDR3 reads CSATINTGELFF. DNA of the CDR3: TGCAGTGCTACGATTAACACCGGGGAGCTGTTTTTT.

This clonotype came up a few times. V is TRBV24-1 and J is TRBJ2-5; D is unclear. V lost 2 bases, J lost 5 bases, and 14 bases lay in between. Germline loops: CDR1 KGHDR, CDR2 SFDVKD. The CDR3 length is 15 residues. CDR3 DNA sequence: TGTGCCACCAGTGATTCTCGGCTACTTCGGGAGACCCAGTACTTC. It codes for CATSDSRLLRETQYF.

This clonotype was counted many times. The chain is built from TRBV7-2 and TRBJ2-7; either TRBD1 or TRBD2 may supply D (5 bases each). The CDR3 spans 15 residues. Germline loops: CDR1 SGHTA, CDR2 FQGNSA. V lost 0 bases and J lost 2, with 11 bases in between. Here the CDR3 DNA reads TGTGCCAGCAGCTTAGCCGCTCGGGACGCCTACGAGCAGTACTTC. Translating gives CASSLAARDAYEQYF.

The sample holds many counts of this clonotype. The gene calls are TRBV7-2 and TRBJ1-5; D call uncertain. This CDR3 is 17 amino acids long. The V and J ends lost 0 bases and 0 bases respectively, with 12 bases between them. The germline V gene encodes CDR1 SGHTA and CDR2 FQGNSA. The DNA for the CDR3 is TGTGCCAGCAGCTTAGCATCTTGGCAGTATAGCAATCAGCCCCAGCATTTT. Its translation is CASSLASWQYSNQPQHF.

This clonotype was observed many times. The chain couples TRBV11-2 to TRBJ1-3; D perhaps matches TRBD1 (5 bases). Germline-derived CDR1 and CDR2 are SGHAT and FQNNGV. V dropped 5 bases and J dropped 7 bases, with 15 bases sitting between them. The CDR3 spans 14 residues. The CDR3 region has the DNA TGTGCCAGCAGCCCTCGACAGCTAGGCAACACCATATATTTT. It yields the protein CASSPRQLGNTIYF.

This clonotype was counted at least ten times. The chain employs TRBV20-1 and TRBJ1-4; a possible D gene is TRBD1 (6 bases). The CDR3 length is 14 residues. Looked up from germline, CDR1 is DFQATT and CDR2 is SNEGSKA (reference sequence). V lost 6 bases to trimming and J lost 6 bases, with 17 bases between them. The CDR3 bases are TGCAGTGCAAGCCCAACCAGACAGGATGAAAAACTGTTTTTT. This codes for CSASPTRQDEKLFF.

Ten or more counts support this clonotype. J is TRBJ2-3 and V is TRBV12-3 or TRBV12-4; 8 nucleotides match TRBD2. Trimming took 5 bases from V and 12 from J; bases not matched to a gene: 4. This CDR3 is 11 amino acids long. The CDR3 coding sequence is TGTGCCAGCAGTATAGGACTAGCTCAGTATTTT. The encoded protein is CASSIGLAQYF.

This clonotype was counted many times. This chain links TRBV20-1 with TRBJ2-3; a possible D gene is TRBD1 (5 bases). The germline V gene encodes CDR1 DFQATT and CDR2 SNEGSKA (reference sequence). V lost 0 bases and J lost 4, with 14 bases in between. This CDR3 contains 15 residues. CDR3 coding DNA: TGCAGTGCTAGAGATGAAGGCAGGGCCCCAGATACGCAGTATTTT. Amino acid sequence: CSARDEGRAPDTQYF.

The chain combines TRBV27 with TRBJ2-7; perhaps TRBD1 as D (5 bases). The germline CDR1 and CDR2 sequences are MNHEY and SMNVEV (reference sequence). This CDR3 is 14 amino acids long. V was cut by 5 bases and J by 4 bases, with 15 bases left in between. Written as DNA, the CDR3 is TGTGCCAGCAGTGCACCAGGGAAGCCATACGAGCAGTACTTC. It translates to CASSAPGKPYEQYF.

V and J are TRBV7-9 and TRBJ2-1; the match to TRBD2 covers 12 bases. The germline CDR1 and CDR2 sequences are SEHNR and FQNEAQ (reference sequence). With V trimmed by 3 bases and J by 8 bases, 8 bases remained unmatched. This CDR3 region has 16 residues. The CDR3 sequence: CASSFLLAGGRDEQFF. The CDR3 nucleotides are TGTGCCAGCAGCTTCCTACTAGCGGGAGGTAGGGATGAGCAGTTCTTC.

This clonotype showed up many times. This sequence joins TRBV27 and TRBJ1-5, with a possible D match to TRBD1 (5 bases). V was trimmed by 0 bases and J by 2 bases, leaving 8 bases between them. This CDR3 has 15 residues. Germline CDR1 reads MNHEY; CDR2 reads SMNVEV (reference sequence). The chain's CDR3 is CASSLSTGGNQPQHF. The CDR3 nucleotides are TGTGCCAGCAGTTTATCGACGGGGGGCAATCAGCCCCAGCATTTT.

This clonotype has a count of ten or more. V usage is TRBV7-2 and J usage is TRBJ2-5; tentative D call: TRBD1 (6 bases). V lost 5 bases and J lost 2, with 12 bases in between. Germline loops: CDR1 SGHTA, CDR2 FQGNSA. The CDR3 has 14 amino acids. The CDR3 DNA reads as TGTGCCAGCAGCCAGGGACATATACAAGAGACCCAGTACTTC. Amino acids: CASSQGHIQETQYF.

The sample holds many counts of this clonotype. The CDR3 is CSARGGSKYEQFF. As DNA, the CDR3 is TGCAGTGCTAGAGGGGGAAGCAAGTATGAGCAGTTCTTC. The chain joins TRBV20-1 to TRBJ2-1; unclear D gene. CDR3 length equals 13 residues. Germline CDR1 is DFQATT and CDR2 is SNEGSKA (reference sequence). V gave up 1 base and J gave up 8 bases, with 12 bases separating them.

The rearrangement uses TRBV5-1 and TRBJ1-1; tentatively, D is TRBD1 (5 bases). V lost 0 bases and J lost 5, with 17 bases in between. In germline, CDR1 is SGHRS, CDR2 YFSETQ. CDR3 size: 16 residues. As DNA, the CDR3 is TGCGCCAGCAGCTTGGGGTCGCAGGGAGGGAGTACTGAAGCTTTCTTT. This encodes CASSLGSQGGSTEAFF.